These 16 T cell receptor beta chains originate from one sample sequenced in a study of blood T cell repertoires in COVID-19. Data came from immunoSEQ multiplex PCR; TCRdb stores just in-frame clones and leaves some out. Of about 170,000 clones in the sample, over 65% were seen once. Sequencing was performed on peripheral blood. The receptors originated from a woman older than 75 with acute or convalescent COVID-19.

V and J are TRBV28 and TRBJ2-7, with D possibly TRBD1 on 7 matching bases. The CDR3 spans 14 residues. V was pared by 1 base and J by 5 bases, with 12 bases between. The germline CDR1 and CDR2 sequences are MDHEN and SYDVKM. This chain's CDR3 is CASSLYTRGDEQYF. The CDR3 nucleotides read TGTGCCAGCAGTTTATATACCAGGGGGGACGAGCAGTACTTC.

V usage is TRBV9 and J usage is TRBJ2-5, with 10 bases lining up with TRBD2. The trim removed 1 base at V and 1 base at J, leaving 13 bases unmatched. The CDR3 is 19 amino acids. CDR1 and CDR2 from the germline V gene are SGDLS and YYNGEE. CDR3 loop: CASSVIPGASGSPQETQYF. CDR3 coding DNA: TGTGCCAGCAGCGTAATCCCCGGGGCTAGCGGGAGCCCCCAAGAGACCCAGTACTTC.

V and J are TRBV10-3 and TRBJ2-1; possible D gene TRBD2, 5 bases. CDR1 and CDR2 (germline): ENHRY, SYGVKD. V lost 7 bases and J lost 0, with 10 bases in between. There are 14 residues in the CDR3. The CDR3 DNA reads TGTGCCATCACGCCGGGAAGCTCCTACAATGAGCAGTTCTTC. It encodes CAITPGSSYNEQFF.

The chain has TRBV10-3 and TRBJ2-2; 7 nucleotides match TRBD2. This CDR3 is built from 14 residues. Losses at the gene ends were 7 bases for V and 7 bases for J; bases not matched to a gene: 9. CDR1 is ENHRY, CDR2 SYGVKD, per germline. The CDR3 protein is CAINDLGGDGELFF. The CDR3 nucleotides read TGTGCCATCAATGACCTGGGGGGGGACGGGGAGCTGTTTTTT.

This rearrangement joins TRBV5-1 to TRBJ2-7, with D perhaps matching TRBD1 (6 bases). The CDR3 has 14 residues. With 9 bases removed from V and 2 bases from J, the gap between germline ends came to 18 bases. Germline V CDR1 and CDR2: SGHRS, YFSETQ. The CDR3 sequence: CAKSGQGMTYEQYF. The CDR3 DNA reads as TGCGCCAAATCGGGGCAGGGGATGACCTACGAGCAGTACTTC.

This clone was seen only a few times. The J gene is TRBJ2-7, the V gene TRBV18; 7 bases are shared with TRBD1. The J segment lost 6 bases and the V segment lost 5 bases, leaving 7 bases of the junction unmatched. This CDR3 contains 13 residues. Per germline, CDR1 KGHSH and CDR2 LQKENI. The CDR3: CASSTGQFGEQYF. The CDR3 bases are TGTGCCAGCTCAACGGGACAGTTTGGCGAGCAGTACTTC.

This clone was detected a few times. The rearrangement joins TRBV7-2 to TRBJ2-5; 7 nucleotides agree with TRBD1. Per the germline V gene, CDR1 is SGHTA and CDR2 is FQGNSA. J lost 4 bases, V lost 2 bases, and 7 bases had no gene match. This CDR3 has 15 residues. The CDR3 sequence is CASSLQTGSGETQYF. CDR3 bases: TGTGCCAGCAGCTTACAGACAGGGTCGGGAGAGACCCAGTACTTC. The full variable domain, completed using reference TRBV7-2 and TRBJ2-5, is GAGVSQSPSNKVTEKGKDVELRCDPISGHTALYWYRQSLGQGLEFLIYFQGNSAPDKSGLPSDRFSAERTGGSVSTLTIQRTQQEDSAVYLCASSLQTGSGETQYFGPGTRLLVL.

The chain is built from TRBV11-1 and TRBJ2-1; 9 bases agree with TRBD2. Germline CDR1 SGHAT, CDR2 FQDESV (reference sequence). CDR3 size: 15 residues. Trimming took 0 bases from V and 3 from J; bases not matched to a gene: 0. DNA of the CDR3: TGTGCCAGCAGCTTAGCTAGCGGGGGCTACAATGAGCAGTTCTTC. Protein sequence: CASSLASGGYNEQFF.

V gene TRBV24-1 combines with J gene TRBJ2-5, with TRBD1 matching 8 bases. The CDR3 runs to 17 residues. Germline assignment: CDR1 KGHDR and CDR2 SFDVKD. V dropped 3 bases and J dropped 0; count of bases not matched to a gene: 8. This CDR3 reads CATSDPRGQAYQETQYF. CDR3 coding DNA: TGTGCCACCAGTGATCCAAGGGGACAGGCGTACCAAGAGACCCAGTACTTC.

This chain uses TRBV5-1 with TRBJ2-2; D perhaps matches TRBD1 (5 bases). V was pared by 4 bases and J by 3 bases, with 13 bases between. Per the germline V gene, CDR1 is SGHRS and CDR2 is YFSETQ. The CDR3 sequence is 15 residues long. CDR3 coding DNA: TGCGCCAGCAGCGGAACCATAGGGGACACCGGGGAGCTGTTTTTT. This translates into CASSGTIGDTGELFF.

The rearrangement links TRBV19 to TRBJ2-7; 10 bases fit TRBD2. The V gene end was trimmed by 10 bases and the J gene end by 5 bases; junction bases not matched to a gene: 11. Germline V CDR1 and CDR2: LNHDA, SQIVND (reference sequence). This CDR3 comprises 14 residues. The CDR3 here is CATSGRAVSHEQYF. The DNA for the CDR3 is TGTGCCACCAGCGGGAGGGCCGTATCCCACGAGCAGTACTTC.

Only a few counts were recorded for this clone. The rearrangement links TRBV2 to TRBJ1-1; D is perhaps TRBD1 (5 bases). Germline V gives CDR1 SNHLY, CDR2 FYNNEI. V lost 1 base and J 10 bases, leaving 16 bases between the germline ends. The CDR3 sequence is 14 residues long. The DNA for the CDR3 is TGTGCCAGCAGTGAAGATGGGGGGGAAAGTCGAGCTTTCTTT. The encoded protein is CASSEDGGESRAFF.

The chain has TRBV4-1 and TRBJ2-1; TRBD2 matches at 11 bases. Germline V gives CDR1 MGHRA, CDR2 YSYEKL. CDR3 length equals 16 residues. Losses at the gene ends were 0 bases for V and 10 bases for J; bases not matched to a gene: 8. The chain's CDR3 is CASSQERLAGRWEQFF. DNA of the CDR3: TGCGCCAGCAGCCAAGAGAGACTAGCGGGACGTTGGGAGCAGTTCTTC.

This chain connects TRBV28 to TRBJ1-1, with a weak D call TRBD1 (6 bases). This CDR3 is 14 amino acids long. Germline CDR1 and CDR2: MDHEN and SYDVKM. Trimming took 7 bases from V and 3 from J, leaving 15 bases between them. In DNA form, the CDR3 reads TGTGCCAGCATGAGGGGGGGGATCGACACTGAAGCTTTCTTT. Residues: CASMRGGIDTEAFF. Filled out from reference TRBV28 and TRBJ1-1, the complete variable domain reads DVKVTQSSRYLVKRTGEKVFLECVQDMDHENMFWYRQDPGLGLRLIYFSYDVKMKEKGDIPEGYSVSREKKERFSLILESASTNQTSMYLCASMRGGIDTEAFFGQGTRLTVV.

The chain joins TRBV7-9 to TRBJ1-6; 8 nucleotides match TRBD1. The CDR3 contains 14 residues. V shed 5 bases, J shed 9 bases, and the junction held 6 bases outside the gene matches. CDR1 is SEHNR and CDR2 is FQNEAQ in the germline V gene (reference sequence). CDR3: CASSLRDRSSPLHF. The CDR3, as DNA: TGTGCCAGCAGCCTCCGGGACAGGTCTTCACCCCTCCACTTT.

This chain joins TRBV28 and TRBJ1-5; D is uncertain. Germline V CDR1 and CDR2: MDHEN, SYDVKM. CDR3 length equals 12 residues. V was cut by 8 bases and J by 5 bases, with 10 bases left in between. The CDR3 reads CASQGGDQPQHF. The DNA of the CDR3 is TGTGCCAGCCAAGGCGGGGATCAGCCCCAGCATTTT.